The present T cell receptor beta chain was sequenced within a study of cytomegalovirus exposure and HLA in healthy donors. Findings and limits, study-wide: TCR beta sequences numbering under 20,000 were associated with HLA alleles at 0.05 false discovery rate in a later analysis.

Comment on this clone: Its cognate antigen is unknown.

Germline V lookup: CDR1 LGHNA, CDR2 YNFKEQ. The CDR3 contains 14 residues. Trimming left V 3 bases short and J 0 bases short, with 8 bases between. The PCR was carried out with 60 Vbeta primers and 13 Jbeta primers. Sequencing used immunoSEQ multiplex PCR; TCRdb keeps in-frame clones, though not all of them. The sample carries roughly 150,000 clones, around 75% recorded once. The donors (healthy individuals) were bone marrow donors. Sequenced: PBMCs. This chain links TRBV4-2 with TRBJ1-2; D is undetermined. The origin of this receptor is a man younger than 30 in good health and CMV-seropositive. The CDR3 is CASSHELANYGYTF. For the CDR3, the DNA is TGTGCCAGCAGCCACGAACTAGCTAACTATGGCTACACCTTC.